The next 21 T cell receptor beta chains were all read from a single sample in a study of cytomegalovirus exposure and HLA in healthy donors. The study ran its PCR with 60 Vbeta and 13 Jbeta primers. This table comes from immunoSEQ multiplex PCR, and its TCRdb copy is limited to in-frame clones, with some not included. The table shows about 90,000 clones, with roughly 58% occurring only once. Sequenced sample: PBMCs. All receptors derive from a woman under 40 in good health and CMV-seropositive.

The table lists this clone with a few counts. The chain employs TRBV19 and TRBJ1-5, with D possibly TRBD1 on 6 matching bases. The ends were cut back, 7 bases at V and 0 bases at J, with 13 bases in the middle. The CDR3 has 15 amino acids. Per germline, CDR1 LNHDA and CDR2 SQIVND (reference sequence). For the CDR3, the DNA is TGTGCCAGTACGGACAGACCATATAGCAATCAGCCCCAGCATTTT. Translation gives CASTDRPYSNQPQHF.

This clone turned up a few times. V and J are TRBV12-5 and TRBJ1-4; D may be TRBD1 (5 bases). The CDR3 runs 15 residues. The germline CDR1 and CDR2 sequences are LGHNT and FRNRAP. V was trimmed by 7 bases and J by 7 bases, leaving 19 bases between them. This CDR3 is CASAGRGWGGEKLFF. CDR3 nucleotides: TGTGCTAGTGCCGGTCGGGGGTGGGGGGGTGAAAAACTGTTTTTT.

The rearrangement uses TRBV5-4 and TRBJ2-7; 10 positions agree with TRBD1. The CDR3 has 15 amino acids. Germline CDR1 reads SGHNT; CDR2 reads YYREEE (reference sequence). V shed 1 base and J 4 bases; nucleotides not matched to a gene: 5. CDR3 sequence: CASSLPPGQGYEQYF. The DNA for the CDR3 is TGTGCCAGCAGCTTGCCACCGGGACAGGGGTACGAGCAGTACTTC.

This sequence joins TRBV6-1 and TRBJ2-2, with 12 bases that match TRBD2. Per germline, CDR1 MNHNS and CDR2 SASEGT. V dropped 3 bases and J dropped 6; count of bases not matched to a gene: 5. CDR3 length: 16 residues. CDR3 region: CASSDPLAGGAGELFF. CDR3 DNA: TGTGCCAGCAGTGACCCTCTAGCGGGGGGGGCCGGGGAGCTGTTTTTT.

This clone was observed a few times. The genes are TRBV10-2 and TRBJ1-6; the match to TRBD1 covers 9 bases. Germline CDR1 WSHSY, CDR2 SAAADI. After removal of 8 bases from V and 7 bases from J, the junction contained 6 bases not matched to a gene. The CDR3 totals 14 residues. The CDR3 DNA reads as TGCGCCAGCTGTACAGGGGGCCAAAATTCACCCCTCCACTTT. It encodes CASCTGGQNSPLHF.

This chain joins TRBV7-8 and TRBJ1-1; perhaps TRBD1 as D (6 bases). The V end lost 4 bases, the J end lost 1 base, and 10 bases lay between the germline ends. The germline gives CDR1 SGHVS, CDR2 FQNEAQ. The CDR3 has 14 residues. The CDR3 DNA follows: TGTGCCAGCAGCTGGGGACATACGAACACTGAAGCTTTCTTT. Its protein product is CASSWGHTNTEAFF.

The chain carries TRBV4-1 and TRBJ2-3; 8 bases line up with TRBD2. V was pared by 4 bases and J by 0 bases, with 6 bases of the junction left unmatched. The CDR3 consists of 16 residues. CDR1 is MGHRA and CDR2 is YSYEKL in the germline V gene. CDR3 protein: CASSPSGGLSTDTQYF. CDR3 DNA: TGCGCCAGCAGCCCCAGCGGGGGTTTAAGCACAGATACGCAGTATTTT.

This clone appeared a few times. The rearrangement uses TRBV7-9 and TRBJ2-5, with 8 positions matching TRBD1. The germline V gene has CDR1 SEHNR and CDR2 FQNEAQ (reference sequence). The CDR3 has 15 residues. V was pared by 0 bases and J by 5 bases, with 5 bases of the junction left unmatched. CDR3 region: CASSLAGQGIETQYF. As DNA, the CDR3 is TGTGCCAGCAGCTTAGCAGGACAGGGTATCGAGACCCAGTACTTC.

The chain couples TRBV28 to TRBJ1-2; 8 bases agree with TRBD1. The germline V gene encodes CDR1 MDHEN and CDR2 SYDVKM. The CDR3 consists of 12 residues. J gave up 5 bases and V 5 bases, and 1 base lay outside the gene matches. The CDR3 nucleotides read TGTGCCAGCAGTGACAGGGGATATGGCTACACCTTC. Protein product: CASSDRGYGYTF.

This clone was found a few times. The chain combines TRBV18 with TRBJ2-7; tentative D call: TRBD2 (7 bases). V was shortened by 5 bases and J by 0 bases, with 14 bases between the two germline ends. This CDR3 spans 15 amino acids. Germline CDR1 and CDR2: KGHSH and LQKENI. DNA for the CDR3: TGTGCCAGCTCATCTAGGGGGGGAAGCTCCTACGAGCAGTACTTC. The encoded protein is CASSSRGGSSYEQYF.

V usage is TRBV7-8 and J usage is TRBJ1-6, with TRBD1 matching over 9 bases. Germline V gene data show CDR1 as SGHVS and CDR2 as FQNEAQ. J was trimmed by 4 bases and V by 1 base; bases with no gene match: 14. The CDR3 contains 20 residues. The CDR3 DNA reads as TGTGCCAGCAGCTTAGAAGGAGGGACAGGGAGGTATGAGTATAATTCACCCCTCCACTTT. Amino acids: CASSLEGGTGRYEYNSPLHF.

The J gene is TRBJ1-1, the V gene TRBV10-2; D is perhaps TRBD1 (6 bases). This CDR3 comprises 13 residues. CDR1 and CDR2 from the germline V gene are WSHSY and SAAADI. V was pared by 6 bases and J by 3 bases, with 11 bases between. The CDR3 loop reads CASRDQGYTEAFF. The CDR3 bases are TGCGCCAGCAGGGACCAGGGGTACACTGAAGCTTTCTTT.

V and J are TRBV28 and TRBJ2-3; 8 bases line up with TRBD2. Germline V gene data show CDR1 as MDHEN and CDR2 as SYDVKM. The ends lost 2 bases at V and 4 bases at J; junction bases unmatched: 5. The CDR3 runs 15 residues. The CDR3 DNA is TGTGCCAGCAGTTTACATACTAGCGGCCCAGATACGCAGTATTTT. Protein product: CASSLHTSGPDTQYF.

The rearrangement joins TRBV2 to TRBJ2-3; the match to TRBD2 covers 10 bases. Germline V lookup: CDR1 SNHLY, CDR2 FYNNEI. The CDR3 has 17 residues. J gave up 3 bases and V 1 base, and 7 bases lay outside the gene matches. The CDR3 DNA reads as TGTGCCAGCAGTGAAGGGTTAGCGGGGGGCCCGACAGATACGCAGTATTTT. It translates to CASSEGLAGGPTDTQYF.

The CDR3 region has the DNA TGTGCCAGTAGTGTAACTCCGACAGGGTATGGGGCCAACGTCCTGACTTTC. The encoded protein is CASSVTPTGYGANVLTF. The J gene is TRBJ2-6, the V gene TRBV19, with 7 bases identical to TRBD1. Germline CDR1 is LNHDA and CDR2 is SQIVND (reference sequence). Losses at the gene ends were 5 bases for V and 3 bases for J; bases not matched to a gene: 10. The CDR3 loop spans 17 amino acids. Combining the CDR3 with reference TRBV19 and TRBJ2-6 gives the whole variable domain DGGITQSPKYLFRKEGQNVTLSCEQNLNHDAMYWYRQDPGQGLRLIYYSQIVNDFQKGDIAEGYSVSREKKESFPLTVTSAQKNPTAFYLCASSVTPTGYGANVLTFGAGSRLTVL.

The genes are TRBV6-6 and TRBJ1-1, with D unresolved. Germline CDR1 MNHNY, CDR2 SVGAGI (reference sequence). Trimming cost V 2 bases and J 4 bases, with 11 bases left between them. The CDR3 is 14 amino acids. CDR3 sequence reads: CASSYKGAGTEAFF. The CDR3, as DNA: TGTGCCAGCAGTTACAAGGGTGCGGGCACTGAAGCTTTCTTT.

The gene calls are TRBV9 and TRBJ2-7; the D is unclear. V lost 4 bases and J 3 bases, leaving 11 bases between the germline ends. The germline V gene has CDR1 SGDLS and CDR2 YYNGEE. This CDR3 spans 13 amino acids. The CDR3: CASSPHTVYEQYF. Here the CDR3 DNA reads TGTGCCAGCAGCCCCCACACAGTCTACGAGCAGTACTTC. The full variable domain, rest sourced from reference TRBV9 and TRBJ2-7, is DSGVTQTPKHLITATGQRVTLRCSPRSGDLSVYWYQQSLDQGLQFLIQYYNGEERAKGNILERFSAQQFPDLHSELNLSSLELGDSALYFCASSPHTVYEQYFGPGTRLTVT.

This clone showed up just a few times. In DNA form, the CDR3 reads TGTGCCGTCGCTTGGGACATCGGAAACACCATATATTTT. It yields the protein CAVAWDIGNTIYF. The chain recombines TRBV6-1 with TRBJ1-3; the D gene is possibly TRBD1 (6 bases). V was cut by 11 bases and J by 4 bases, with 15 bases left in between. The V gene's germline CDR1 is MNHNS and CDR2 SASEGT. CDR3 length equals 13 residues.

The chain carries TRBV9 and TRBJ2-1; 11 bases match TRBD2. The CDR3 extends over 16 amino acids. With V trimmed by 2 bases and J by 2 bases, 3 bases remained unmatched. Germline values: CDR1 SGDLS, CDR2 YYNGEE. DNA of the CDR3: TGTGCCAGCAGCGTTAGCGGGGGGGAAACCTACAATGAGCAGTTCTTC. Its protein product is CASSVSGGETYNEQFF.

The V gene is TRBV15, the J gene TRBJ2-3; TRBD1 agrees at 7 bases. Germline V gene sequence: CDR1 LNHNV, CDR2 YYDKDF (reference sequence). This CDR3 has 15 residues. With V trimmed by 5 bases and J by 2 bases, 7 bases remained unmatched. Here the CDR3 DNA reads TGTGCCACCAGCGCACCGGGACAGTACACAGATACGCAGTATTTT. Protein: CATSAPGQYTDTQYF.

This sequence joins TRBV25-1 and TRBJ2-7, with 8 bases that match TRBD1. Germline V gene data show CDR1 as MGHDK and CDR2 as SYGVNS. The CDR3 covers 15 residues. Trimming at V came to 3 bases and at J to 4 bases, leaving 8 bases not matched to a gene. CDR3 sequence reads: CASSDHGRGPYEQYF. In DNA form, the CDR3 reads TGTGCCAGCAGTGACCACGGCAGGGGGCCTTACGAGCAGTACTTC.